This T cell receptor (beta chain) emerged from a study of cytomegalovirus exposure and HLA in healthy donors (dated by TCRdb to 2017 to 2019). In terms of the full investigation: In an earlier analysis of around 540 of the donors, 250 to 300 Gb of sequence data and just under 120 million unique TCR beta sequences from 150 million to 200 million T cells were reported. Roughly 300 gigabases of sequencing data and approximately 91 million unique TCR sequences made up an early release that covered 500 to 650 HLA-typed donors. Among the roughly 390 genotyped donors, more than 70% belonged to the genetic ancestry cluster associated with self-reported Caucasian donors. The study aimed to test whether cataloging public T cell receptors could reveal signatures of past pathogen exposure. The study used immunosequencing to profile the T cell repertoires of under 700 subjects and linked those repertoires to cytomegalovirus serostatus. A separate validation cohort of approximately 130 different subjects was used in addition to the approximately 700-subject first cohort. To predict cytomegalovirus infection status, the study brought together high-throughput TCR immunosequencing, statistical association of individual TCRs with disease status, and machine learning. A later analysis re-analyzed previously published TCR beta repertoires from 550 to 700 donors and added high-resolution HLA genotyping to study TCR occurrence patterns. The later analysis used no new phenotypic data to find candidate immune exposures, relying instead on TCR beta sequences and their occurrence across donors. To decide whether each TCR beta V gene segment behaved as functional or pseudogenic, an earlier analysis of some 600 of the donors relied on high-throughput TCR beta sequencing. Donor age, sex, ethnicity and CMV serostatus were collected together with the repertoire data. A later genetic analysis used genome-wide SNP genotypes for about three fifths of the 666 donors, treating that subset as a discovery cohort. Every repertoire in the discovery cohort had been generated on one and the same sequencing platform. Both class I and class II loci were covered by HLA typing, at four-digit resolution. Typing coverage varied by locus: about 620-630 donors for A, B, C, DRB1 and DQB1; approximately 500 for DQA1; nearly 610 for DPA1; 400 to 480 for DPB1. Roughly 5 DR-DQ haplotypes were handled as single units for association and clustering, since linkage in the cohort was strong. Across about 370 genotyped donors of the cohort, an average of about 200,000 unique TCR beta nucleotide sequences per donor were sequenced, and roughly 17% of those sequences were non-productive. On the study overall, not on this receptor specifically: A later genetic analysis reported fewer N-insertions in productive TCRs among donors in an Asian-associated ancestry cluster than the roughly 700-donor mean. Correlated functional status among segregating V segments might reflect linkage disequilibrium, but an unknown experimental factor could not be ruled out. In a later analysis, the rate of TCR association differed among HLA loci, with DRB1 alleles having the most associated TCRs and HLA-C alleles having the fewest. According to a later analysis, parvovirus B19, influenza, CMV and Epstein-Barr virus appeared linked to several top co-occurrence clusters. This cohort had only TCR beta chains sequenced, and the lack of alpha or paired-chain data limited which features could be detected. A total of about 180 TCR beta chains were listed by the study as associated with cytomegalovirus. In an earlier analysis of 587 of the donors, most TCR beta V segments appeared in productive rearrangements about 90% or about 30% of the time, broadly matching IMGT annotations. In vitro tests confirmed that a few of the cytomegalovirus-associated TCR beta chains recognize cytomegalovirus antigens. In a later analysis, most CMV-associated TCR beta chains were found to appear HLA-restricted, with HLA associations seemingly driven largely by CMV exposure. A later analysis found that HLA-associated TCR beta chains were more clonally expanded and had lower generation probabilities than equally common non-associated chains. Because HLA typing was unavailable for some donors at each locus, only the typed subset was used in association tests. The earlier analysis of a few hundred of the donors excluded roughly 16 rarely observed V segments, including chromosome 9 orphons, because counts were too low. The 87-base-pair reads could not distinguish some IMGT-functional V segments, including TRBV6-2 and TRBV6-3, so those segments were excluded. A group of highly shared sequence variants was considered likely to be a technical artifact of the sequencing pipeline. When HLA alleles, especially DR and DQ, strongly co-occurred, attributing TCR associations to individual alleles was difficult. The classifier was reported to diagnose cytomegalovirus status with high specificity and sensitivity in both the original and validation cohorts. In a later analysis, around 17,000 TCR beta sequences were associated with specific HLA alleles at a false discovery rate of 0.05. A further reported finding was that TCR beta sequences accurately predicted the HLA-A and HLA-B alleles for most subjects in the first cohort. Sequencing depth was assumed to be roughly uniform across donors in the presence/absence analyses, though that assumption may not hold. Most TCR sequences were seen in very few donors, while some public TCRs were found in many individuals. V-gene and J-gene trimming of TCR beta chains was associated with a missense DCLRE1C variant in a later genetic analysis, and the association was replicated in an independent cohort. According to the authors, the approach could potentially be generalized to other disease states and immunological phenotypes. For the cohort, immune exposure information was limited to CMV serostatus.

With respect to this clone: Its antigen is not yet known. The input lacks base qualities; no much larger clone sits a single base away.

Reading from cysteine to phenylalanine, the CDR3 counts 18 amino acids. The only DNA kept is the CDR3, 54 bases in frame from the first base. The germline V gene (reference sequence) supplies CDR1 SEHNR and CDR2 FQNEAQ. Compared with germline, V lacks 6 bases and J lacks 4 bases; bases without a gene match: 14. Library preparation used the immunoSEQ multiplex PCR assay. For the multiplex PCR, a mixture combining 60 forward primers for TCR Vbeta segments and 13 reverse primers for TCR Jbeta segments was used. The CDR3 region of rearranged TCR beta genes was amplified from genomic DNA with a multiplex PCR assay. The amplified TCR beta libraries were sequenced on the Illumina HiSeq System as 87-base-pair reads. The study's processing was this. A later analysis tallied tens of millions of unique TCR beta chains across the 660 or so repertoires, and some 10 million of those chains were shared by two or more donors. Raw reads were error-corrected and collapsed into unique sequences with a nearest-neighbor algorithm that merged closely related sequences to remove PCR and sequencing errors. To assign V, D and J gene segments, CDR3 sequences were aligned to IMGT reference sequences. For a sequence to be retained, at least a six-nucleotide match to both a V gene segment and a J gene segment was required. Rearrangements were classified as productive when the CDR3 lacked stop codons and remained in frame with V and J, and all other rearrangements were classified as non-productive. CDR3 was defined by IMGT convention, running from the second conserved V-encoded cysteine to the conserved J-encoded phenylalanine. Sequences without an unambiguous match to a single V gene segment were excluded from the earlier analysis of a few hundred of the donors. In an earlier analysis of 587 of the donors, V segments were called functional above 56.7% productive rearrangements and were called segregating when the between-donor standard deviation exceeded 5%. A statistical classification framework was built for diagnosing cytomegalovirus status from the catalog of TCR beta chain sequences. In a later analysis, V and J genes were assigned by comparing TCR nucleotide sequences against IMGT/GENE-DB human TR gene sequences. A later analysis assigned CDR3 sequences and most-parsimonious VDJ recombination scenarios with the TCRdist pipeline. A later analysis defined each TCR beta chain by its CDR3 amino acid sequence plus V-gene family, and excluded reads lacking a unique V-gene family. In a later analysis, around 650 highly shared, low-generation-probability nucleotide sequences were removed to address suspected cross-contamination and a sequencing artifact. For each public chain, a later analysis derived a clonal expansion index from normalized ranks of inferred template counts within each repertoire. Generation probabilities in a later analysis came from a VDJ recombination model fitted to out-of-frame rearrangements, and those results were checked against IGoR. A later analysis scored TCR-TCR, TCR-HLA and TCR-CMV co-occurrence with hypergeometric tests, applying a repertoire-size bias correction to TCR pairs. In a later analysis, false discovery rates were estimated by permuting HLA or CMV assignments 20 times. In a later analysis, co-occurring TCRs were grouped using DBSCAN, and TCRdist sequence similarity was added for clustering within HLA-allele-positive subsets. Co-occurrence clustering excluded repertoires with fewer than 30,000 or more than 120,000 public chains, plus five with anomalous nucleotide sharing. What TCRdb holds here is the immuneACCESS table cut down to in-frame rearrangements. Part of the clones is not present; checked against another copy, under half of the missing clones reflect an unresolved V gene, and the others are unexplained. V and J calls and clone size follow that table, whereas D and trimming were derived from the DNA. For this sample there are some 270,000 clones; over 70% appear just once. Around 0.33% of the sample is in the top ten clones.

The cohort comprised 710 or so healthy bone marrow donors. At the time of sampling, every cohort member was nominally healthy, though immune exposures that went unrecorded were likely present. The donor was CMV seronegative and belonged to the group of 352 seronegative cohort members. A peripheral blood sample was provided by each donor, and peripheral blood mononuclear cells were used for TCR beta sequencing. The Qiagen DNeasy Blood Extraction Kit was used to extract genomic DNA from the blood cell samples. The receptor chain draws on TRBV7-9 and TRBJ2-1, with 11 bases in between that match TRBD2. This TCR was recovered from a girl aged 2 to 10 in good health and CMV-seronegative. Input material: PBMCs. The CDR3 here reads CASRRGVAGGPTYNEQFF. The DNA reads as follows: TGTGCCAGCAGGCGGGGGGTAGCGGGAGGGCCTACTTACAATGAGCAGTTCTTC.